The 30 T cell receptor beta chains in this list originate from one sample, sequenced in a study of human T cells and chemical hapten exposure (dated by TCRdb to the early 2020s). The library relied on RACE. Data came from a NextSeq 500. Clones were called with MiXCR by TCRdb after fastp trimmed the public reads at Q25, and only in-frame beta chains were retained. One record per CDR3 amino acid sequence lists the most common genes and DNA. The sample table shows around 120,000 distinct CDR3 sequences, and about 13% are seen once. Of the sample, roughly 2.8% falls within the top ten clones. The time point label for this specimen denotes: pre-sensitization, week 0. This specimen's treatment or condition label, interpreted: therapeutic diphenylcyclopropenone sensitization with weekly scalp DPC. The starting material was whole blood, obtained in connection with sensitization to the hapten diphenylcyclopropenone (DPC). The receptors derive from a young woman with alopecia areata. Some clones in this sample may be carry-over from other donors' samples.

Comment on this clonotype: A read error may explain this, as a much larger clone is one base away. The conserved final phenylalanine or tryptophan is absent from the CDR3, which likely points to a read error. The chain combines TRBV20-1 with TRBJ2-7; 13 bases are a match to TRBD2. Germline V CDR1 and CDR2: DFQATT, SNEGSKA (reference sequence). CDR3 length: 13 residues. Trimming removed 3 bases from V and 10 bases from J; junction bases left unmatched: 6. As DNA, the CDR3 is TGCAGTGCTAGCTACGGGACTAGCGGGGTCCAGTACCTC. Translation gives CSASYGTSGVQYL.

The CDR3 DNA reads as TGTGCCAGCAGCTTGAGGCGGAGCACAGATACGCAGTATTTT. Its translation: CASSLRRSTDTQYF. The chain uses TRBV7-2 and TRBJ2-3; D is uncertain. This CDR3 comprises 14 residues. Germline CDR1 and CDR2: SGHTA and FQGNSA. V was shortened by 3 bases and J by 0 bases, with 7 bases between the two germline ends.

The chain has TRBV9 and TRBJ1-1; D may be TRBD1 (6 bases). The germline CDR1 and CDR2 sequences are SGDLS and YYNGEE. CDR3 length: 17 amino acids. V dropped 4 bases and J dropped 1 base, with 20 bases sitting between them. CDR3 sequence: CASSPSGTPARNTEAFF. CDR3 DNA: TGTGCCAGCAGCCCTTCCGGGACACCCGCCAGGAACACTGAAGCTTTCTTT.

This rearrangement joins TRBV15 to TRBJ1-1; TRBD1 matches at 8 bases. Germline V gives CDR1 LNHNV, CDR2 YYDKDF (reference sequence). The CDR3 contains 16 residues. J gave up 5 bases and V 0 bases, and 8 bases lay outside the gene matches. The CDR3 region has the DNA TGTGCCACCAGCAGAGATCGAGACAGGGGAGATACTGAAGCTTTCTTT. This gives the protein CATSRDRDRGDTEAFF.

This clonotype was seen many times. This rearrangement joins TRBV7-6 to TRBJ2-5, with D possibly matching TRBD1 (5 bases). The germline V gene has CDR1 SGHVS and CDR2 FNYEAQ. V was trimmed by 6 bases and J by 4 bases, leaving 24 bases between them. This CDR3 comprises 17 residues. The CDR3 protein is CASRSQPPGFGSETQYF. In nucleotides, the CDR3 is TGTGCCAGCAGGTCCCAACCCCCAGGGTTTGGTTCAGAGACCCAGTACTTC.

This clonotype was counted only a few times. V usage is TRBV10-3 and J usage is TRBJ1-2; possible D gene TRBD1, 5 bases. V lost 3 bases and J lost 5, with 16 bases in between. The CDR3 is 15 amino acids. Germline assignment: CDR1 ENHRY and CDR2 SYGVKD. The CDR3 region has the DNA TGTGCCATCAGTGAAGGGACGCCAGAGAAGTATGGCTACACCTTC. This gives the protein CAISEGTPEKYGYTF.

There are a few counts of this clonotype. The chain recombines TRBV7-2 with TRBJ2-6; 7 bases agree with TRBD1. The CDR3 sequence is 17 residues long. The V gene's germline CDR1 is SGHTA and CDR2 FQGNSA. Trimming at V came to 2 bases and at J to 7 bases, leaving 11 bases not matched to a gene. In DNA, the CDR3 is TGTGCCAGCAGCTTAAGGACAGGCTCTCTCTCAGCCAACGTCCTGACTTTC. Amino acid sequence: CASSLRTGSLSANVLTF.

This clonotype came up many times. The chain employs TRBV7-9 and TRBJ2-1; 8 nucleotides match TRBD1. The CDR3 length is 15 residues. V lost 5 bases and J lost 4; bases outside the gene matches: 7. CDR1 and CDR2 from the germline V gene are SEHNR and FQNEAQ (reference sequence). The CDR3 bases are TGTGCCAGCAGCCGAGGACAGGGCTATTACAATGAGCAGTTCTTC. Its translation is CASSRGQGYYNEQFF.

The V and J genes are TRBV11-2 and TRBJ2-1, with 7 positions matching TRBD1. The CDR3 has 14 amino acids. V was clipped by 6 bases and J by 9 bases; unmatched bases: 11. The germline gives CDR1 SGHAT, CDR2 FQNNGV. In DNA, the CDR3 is TGTGCCAGCAGGACAGGGAACAACAGAGGTGAGCAGTTCTTC. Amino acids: CASRTGNNRGEQFF.

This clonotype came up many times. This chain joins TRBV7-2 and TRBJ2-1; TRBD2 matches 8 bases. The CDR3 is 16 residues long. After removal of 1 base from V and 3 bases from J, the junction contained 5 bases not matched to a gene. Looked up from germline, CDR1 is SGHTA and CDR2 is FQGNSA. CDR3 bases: TGTGCCAGCAGCTTAGAAGTAGGGACTAGCTACAATGAGCAGTTCTTC. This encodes CASSLEVGTSYNEQFF.

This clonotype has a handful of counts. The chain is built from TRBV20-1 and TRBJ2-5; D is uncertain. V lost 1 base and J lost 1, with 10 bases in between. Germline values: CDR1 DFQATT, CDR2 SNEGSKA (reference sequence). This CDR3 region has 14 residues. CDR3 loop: CSARVSDGQETQYF. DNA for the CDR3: TGCAGTGCTAGAGTCTCGGACGGCCAAGAGACCCAGTACTTC.

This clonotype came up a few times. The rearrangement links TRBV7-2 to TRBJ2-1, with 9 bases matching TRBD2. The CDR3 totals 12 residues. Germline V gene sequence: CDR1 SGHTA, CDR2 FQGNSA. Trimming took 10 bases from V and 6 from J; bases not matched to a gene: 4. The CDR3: CAIEAGGNEQFF. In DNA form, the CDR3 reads TGTGCCATCGAAGCGGGGGGCAATGAGCAGTTCTTC.

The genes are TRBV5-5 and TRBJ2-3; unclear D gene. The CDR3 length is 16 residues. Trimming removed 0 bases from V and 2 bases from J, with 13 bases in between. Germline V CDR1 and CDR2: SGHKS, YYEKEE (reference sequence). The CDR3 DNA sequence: TGTGCCAGCAGCTTGGAGTCTTTACTTCCCACAGATACGCAGTATTTT. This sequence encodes CASSLESLLPTDTQYF.

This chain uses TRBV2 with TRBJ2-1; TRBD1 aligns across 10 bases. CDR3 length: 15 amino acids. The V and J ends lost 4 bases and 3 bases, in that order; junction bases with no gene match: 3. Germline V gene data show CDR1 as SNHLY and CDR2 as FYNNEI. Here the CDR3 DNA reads TGTGCCAGCAGTGGGGGACAGGGGTTCTACAATGAGCAGTTCTTC. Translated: CASSGGQGFYNEQFF.

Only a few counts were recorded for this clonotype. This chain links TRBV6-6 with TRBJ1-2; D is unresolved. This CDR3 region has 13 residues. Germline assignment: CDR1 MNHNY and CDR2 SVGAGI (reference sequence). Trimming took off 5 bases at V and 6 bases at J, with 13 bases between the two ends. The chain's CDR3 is CASSQLGRDGYTF. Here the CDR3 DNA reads TGTGCCAGCAGTCAACTAGGTCGGGATGGCTACACCTTC.

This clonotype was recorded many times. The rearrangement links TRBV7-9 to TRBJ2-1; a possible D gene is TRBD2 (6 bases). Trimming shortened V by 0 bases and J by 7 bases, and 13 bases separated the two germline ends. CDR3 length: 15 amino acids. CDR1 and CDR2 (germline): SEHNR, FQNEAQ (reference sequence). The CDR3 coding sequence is TGTGCCAGCAGCTTAGCGTCGGAGGGCCGGAATGAGCAGTTCTTC. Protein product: CASSLASEGRNEQFF.

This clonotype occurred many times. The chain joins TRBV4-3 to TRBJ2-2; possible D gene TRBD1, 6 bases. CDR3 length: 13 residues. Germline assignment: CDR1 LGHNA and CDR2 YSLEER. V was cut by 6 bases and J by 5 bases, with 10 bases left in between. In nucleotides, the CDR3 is TGCGCCAGCAGTTGGGGGCGTACCGGGGAGCTGTTTTTT. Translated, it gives CASSWGRTGELFF.

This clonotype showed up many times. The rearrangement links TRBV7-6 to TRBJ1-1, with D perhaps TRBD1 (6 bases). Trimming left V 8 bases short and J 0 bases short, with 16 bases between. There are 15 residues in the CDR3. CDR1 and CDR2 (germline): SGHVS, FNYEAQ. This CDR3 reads CASGLIRGLNTEAFF. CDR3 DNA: TGTGCCAGCGGACTTATCCGGGGGCTGAACACTGAAGCTTTCTTT.

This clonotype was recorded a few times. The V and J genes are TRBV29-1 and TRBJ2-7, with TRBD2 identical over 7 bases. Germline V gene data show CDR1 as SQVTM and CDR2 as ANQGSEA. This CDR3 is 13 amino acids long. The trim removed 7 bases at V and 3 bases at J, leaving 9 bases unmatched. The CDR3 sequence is CSAKAGSDYEQYF. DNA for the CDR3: TGCAGCGCCAAAGCGGGGTCGGACTACGAGCAGTACTTC.

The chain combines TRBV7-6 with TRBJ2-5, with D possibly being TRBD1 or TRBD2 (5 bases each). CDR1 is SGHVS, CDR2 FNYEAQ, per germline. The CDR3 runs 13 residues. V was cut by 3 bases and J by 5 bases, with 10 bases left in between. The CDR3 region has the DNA TGTGCCAGCAGCTTCAGGGAGAGGGAGACCCAGTACTTC. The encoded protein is CASSFRERETQYF.

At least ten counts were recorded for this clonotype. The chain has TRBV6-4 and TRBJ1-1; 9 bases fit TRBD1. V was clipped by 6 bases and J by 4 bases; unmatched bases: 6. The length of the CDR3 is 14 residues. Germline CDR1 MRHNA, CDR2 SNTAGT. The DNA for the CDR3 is TGTGCCAGCAGAAAAGACAGGGGGACCACTGAAGCTTTCTTT. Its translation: CASRKDRGTTEAFF.

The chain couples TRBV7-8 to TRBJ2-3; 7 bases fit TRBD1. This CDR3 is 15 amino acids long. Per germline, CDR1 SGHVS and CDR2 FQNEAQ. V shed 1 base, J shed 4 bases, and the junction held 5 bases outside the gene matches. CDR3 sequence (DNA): TGTGCCAGCAGCTTAGAACGACAGGGTGCAGATACGCAGTATTTT. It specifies CASSLERQGADTQYF.

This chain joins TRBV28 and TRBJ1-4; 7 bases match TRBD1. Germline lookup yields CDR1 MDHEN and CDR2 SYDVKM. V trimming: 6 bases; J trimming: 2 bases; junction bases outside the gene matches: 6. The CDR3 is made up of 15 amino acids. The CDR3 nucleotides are TGTGCCAGCAGGGAATACAGGGGTACTAATGAAAAACTGTTTTTT. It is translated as CASREYRGTNEKLFF.

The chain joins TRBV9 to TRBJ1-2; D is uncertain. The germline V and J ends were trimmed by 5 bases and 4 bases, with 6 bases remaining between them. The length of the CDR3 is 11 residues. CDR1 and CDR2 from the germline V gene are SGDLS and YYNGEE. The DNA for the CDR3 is TGTGCCAGCAGGGCCATCTATGGCTACACCTTC. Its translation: CASRAIYGYTF.

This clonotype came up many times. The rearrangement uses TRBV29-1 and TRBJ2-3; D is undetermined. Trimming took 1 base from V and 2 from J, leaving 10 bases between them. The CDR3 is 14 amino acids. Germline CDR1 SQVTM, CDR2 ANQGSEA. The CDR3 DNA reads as TGCAGCGTTGAAGTTGAACTGCACACAGATACGCAGTATTTT. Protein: CSVEVELHTDTQYF.

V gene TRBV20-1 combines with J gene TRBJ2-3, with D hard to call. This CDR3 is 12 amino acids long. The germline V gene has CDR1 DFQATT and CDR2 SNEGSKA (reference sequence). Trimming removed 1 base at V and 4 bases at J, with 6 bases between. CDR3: CSARVPPDTQYF. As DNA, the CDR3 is TGCAGTGCTAGAGTTCCGCCAGATACGCAGTATTTT.

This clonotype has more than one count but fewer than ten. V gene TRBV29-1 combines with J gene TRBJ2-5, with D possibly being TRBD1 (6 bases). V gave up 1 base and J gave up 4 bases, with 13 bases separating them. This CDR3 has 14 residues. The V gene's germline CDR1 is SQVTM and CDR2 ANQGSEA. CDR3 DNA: TGCAGCGTTGAAGCGGCAGGGGTGGGAGAGACCCAGTACTTC. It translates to CSVEAAGVGETQYF. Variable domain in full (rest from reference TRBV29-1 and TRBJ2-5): SAVISQKPSRDICQRGTSLTIQCQVDSQVTMMFWYRQQPGQSLTLIATANQGSEATYESGFVIDKFPISRPNLTFSTLTVSNMSPEDSSIYLCSVEAAGVGETQYFGPGTRLLVL.

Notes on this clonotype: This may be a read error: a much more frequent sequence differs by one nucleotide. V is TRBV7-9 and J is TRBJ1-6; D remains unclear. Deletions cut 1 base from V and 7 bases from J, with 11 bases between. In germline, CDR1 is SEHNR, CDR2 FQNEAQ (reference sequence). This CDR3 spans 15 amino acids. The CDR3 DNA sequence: TGTGCCAGCAGCTTAGACGCCCCTAGGAATTCACCCCTCCACTTT. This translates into CASSLDAPRNSPLHF.

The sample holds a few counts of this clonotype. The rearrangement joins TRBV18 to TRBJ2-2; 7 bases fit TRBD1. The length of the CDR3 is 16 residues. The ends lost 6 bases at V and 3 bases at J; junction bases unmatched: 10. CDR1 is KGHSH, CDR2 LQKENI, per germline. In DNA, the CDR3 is TGTGCCAGCTCCAAGGGAAGGACAGGAGACACCGGGGAGCTGTTTTTT. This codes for CASSKGRTGDTGELFF.

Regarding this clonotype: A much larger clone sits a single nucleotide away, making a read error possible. CDR3 nucleotides: TGCAGTGCTAGTACAAGCCCTAGCAATCGGCCCCAGCATTTT. As protein: CSASTSPSNRPQHF. The rearrangement uses TRBV20-1 and TRBJ1-5; D uncertain. Germline V gene lookup returns CDR1 DFQATT and CDR2 SNEGSKA (reference sequence). The CDR3 loop spans 14 amino acids.